This T cell receptor beta chain was sequenced for a study of cytomegalovirus exposure and HLA in healthy donors. The study's findings and limits: What a later analysis showed was that several of the most significant clusters appeared linked to common viral pathogens. One variant, a missense change in DCLRE1C, was linked in a later analysis to TCR beta V- and J-gene trimming.

PCR involved 60 Vbeta and 13 Jbeta primers. Authors' data handling: In a later analysis, of some 80 million unique beta chains, approximately 10 million appeared in at least two donors. Method: immunoSEQ multiplex PCR; TCRdb's copy keeps in-frame clones and lacks some. V and J calls and clone size come straight from that table; D and trimming were deduced from the DNA. The sample comprises some 120,000 clones, approximately 85% of which are singletons, and approximately 6.4% rests with the top ten. After removal of 2 bases from V and 0 bases from J, the junction contained 3 bases not matched to a gene. Per germline, CDR1 MNHEY and CDR2 SMNVEV (reference sequence). The CDR3 consists of 15 residues. This clone has just one count. Its antigen is not known.

The receptor was derived from a woman in her twenties or thirties in good health and CMV-seropositive. The V call is TRBV27, the J call TRBJ1-1; 7 positions match TRBD1. Sequencing input: PBMCs. The CDR3 loop is CASSLGTVLNTEAFF. The CDR3 DNA reads TGTGCCAGCAGTTTAGGGACAGTTCTGAACACTGAAGCTTTCTTT.